One and the same sample provided the 5 T cell receptor beta chains below, sequenced in a study of T cells in Graves' hyperthyroidism and ophthalmopathy (dated by TCRdb to between 2019 and 2020). Library preparation used multiplex PCR. Data came from an Illumina HiSeq 2000. Amplification of TCR beta CDR3 regions was carried out from RNA transcripts. The first round of RT-PCR for the TCR CDR3 was performed with the HTBI primer set and the Qiagen OneStep RT-PCR kit. TCRdb took the public reads, trimmed them with fastp at Q25, ran MiXCR for clone calling and kept in-frame beta chains. Records with the same CDR3 protein are collapsed into one entry carrying the most frequent genes and DNA. The sample includes some 180,000 distinct CDR3 sequences, with approximately 15% observed a single time. Roughly 29% of the sample comes from the top ten. Specimen: blood. The receptor source for this set is a woman aged 45 to 65 with Graves' hyperthyroidism.

This clonotype was counted at least ten times. J is TRBJ1-2 and V is TRBV7-9; TRBD1 agrees at 7 bases. The CDR3 runs 13 residues. The J segment lost 5 bases and the V segment lost 5 bases, leaving 5 bases of the junction unmatched. From germline, CDR1 is SEHNR and CDR2 FQNEAQ (reference sequence). The CDR3 bases are TGTGCCAGCAGCCGTGGACAGGTGTATGGCTACACCTTC. This translates into CASSRGQVYGYTF.

This clonotype was detected a few times. V gene TRBV6-4 combines with J gene TRBJ2-3, with unresolved D. Germline lookup yields CDR1 MRHNA and CDR2 SNTAGT. The CDR3 contains 8 residues. The CDR3: CAPDTQYF. The CDR3 bases are TGTGCTCCAGATACGCAGTATTTT.

This clonotype was recorded many times. The chain uses TRBV9 and TRBJ1-6; TRBD1 aligns across 9 bases. Germline CDR1 reads SGDLS; CDR2 reads YYNGEE. With V trimmed by 4 bases and J by 6 bases, 5 bases remained unmatched. The CDR3 has 15 residues. DNA for the CDR3: TGTGCCAGCAGCCCACAGGGGGCGGGTAATTCACCCCTCCACTTT. Protein: CASSPQGAGNSPLHF.

This clonotype occurred many times. CDR3: CASRGGEKETQYF. CDR3 DNA: TGTGCCAGCAGGGGGGGAGAGAAAGAGACCCAGTACTTC. This chain joins TRBV11-2 and TRBJ2-5; D might be TRBD2 (6 bases). This CDR3 is 13 amino acids long. CDR1 is SGHAT and CDR2 is FQNNGV in the germline V gene. Trimming removed 6 bases from V and 3 bases from J, with 11 bases in between.

This clonotype showed up many times. The chain couples TRBV7-9 to TRBJ2-1; 8 nucleotides line up with TRBD1. The CDR3 has 13 amino acids. Germline values: CDR1 SEHNR, CDR2 FQNEAQ (reference sequence). J was trimmed by 8 bases and V by 6 bases; bases with no gene match: 6. The chain's CDR3 is CASSWTGKDEQFF. CDR3 DNA: TGTGCCAGCAGTTGGACAGGGAAGGATGAGCAGTTCTTC.